What follows are 3 T cell receptor beta chains derived from one specimen sequenced in a study of blood T cells in healthy people across ages. For the second PCR, which ran for roughly 6 to 12 cycles, a sample-barcoded 5' primer and a J-beta primer mix were used. In TCRdb, the 5' RACE reads were re-called with MiXCR into one record per CDR3 protein. The sample includes about 800,000 distinct CDR3 sequences, approximately 25% of them seen just once. A further study also used this sample, focusing on T cells of mothers and their children.

Sequencing input: blood. Source of these receptors: a boy between 10 and 17 years old in good health.

The chain joins TRBV19 to TRBJ2-1; TRBD2 agrees at 7 bases. The length of the CDR3 is 17 residues. J gave up 0 bases and V 5 bases, and 10 bases lay outside the gene matches. Germline lookup yields CDR1 LNHDA and CDR2 SQIVND (reference sequence). DNA for the CDR3: TGTGCCAGTAGTCCCGGGCGGGGGAGCAGCTCCTACAATGAGCAGTTCTTC. This gives the protein CASSPGRGSSSYNEQFF.

This clonotype was observed a handful of times. The chain joins TRBV7-9 to TRBJ2-3; no reliable D call. The germline gives CDR1 SEHNR, CDR2 FQNEAQ (reference sequence). Between the trimmed V and J ends, which lost 2 bases and 2 bases, there was a span of 8 bases. This CDR3 contains 14 residues. CDR3 in amino acids: CASSLTVNTDTQYF. The CDR3, as DNA: TGTGCCAGCAGCTTAACAGTTAACACAGATACGCAGTATTTT.

V gene TRBV19 combines with J gene TRBJ1-1; D is uncertain. The CDR3 has 17 residues. V was clipped by 3 bases and J by 0 bases, with 17 bases between them. Per germline, CDR1 LNHDA and CDR2 SQIVND (reference sequence). The CDR3 nucleotides are TGTGCCAGTAGTATCCTGCCCCAGGCACTCATGAACACTGAAGCTTTCTTT. Translating gives CASSILPQALMNTEAFF.